This T cell receptor beta chain originates from a study of cytomegalovirus exposure and HLA in healthy donors. Regarding the study as a whole: An ancestry cluster, one associated with Asian ancestry, reportedly showed fewer N-insertions than the approximately 650-donor mean in a later analysis. Data from an earlier analysis indicated that most TCR beta V segments were productive either about 87% or about 30% of the time.

Germline V CDR1 and CDR2: ENHRY, SYGVKD. The trim removed 4 bases at V and 6 bases at J, leaving 14 bases unmatched. This CDR3 contains 18 residues. 60 Vbeta and 13 Jbeta primers were used in PCR. Clones were sequenced by immunoSEQ multiplex PCR, and TCRdb holds only the in-frame ones, with some missing. The repertoire holds 90,000 to 150,000 clones, with 55% to 65% as singletons. Comments on this clone: Its antigen is still unknown.

The specimen was PBMCs. This TCR was sampled from a man aged 40-55 years in good health and CMV-seropositive. The chain carries TRBV10-3 and TRBJ2-1; 11 bases match TRBD2. The CDR3 spells CAISAHGSGGAVPNEQFF. For the CDR3, the DNA is TGTGCCATCAGTGCGCATGGTAGCGGGGGGGCCGTCCCCAATGAGCAGTTCTTC.